This T cell receptor beta chain came from a study of a mutant IDH1 vaccine in newly diagnosed glioma. Study-wide context: Investigators started vaccination 4-6 weeks after radiotherapy alone, or with temozolomide cycles. Treated patients were about 60% male, roughly 40% female, mean age around 40 years. Patients arrived already treated with radiotherapy, temozolomide, or both, most having had both.

Assay: immunoSEQ multiplex PCR; the TCRdb copy retains only in-frame clones and omits some. The sample carries some 45,000 clones, approximately 80% recorded once. A remark on this clone: The antigen is undetermined.

Sample time point: week 35, safety follow-up. A 20-mer mutant IDH1 peptide at 300 ug was injected subcutaneously with topical imiquimod. V shed 0 bases and J shed 0 bases, with 6 bases lying between them. This CDR3 has 15 amino acids. Per the germline V gene, CDR1 is SGHRS and CDR2 is YFSETQ. The chain combines TRBV5-1 with TRBJ2-2, with D tentatively TRBD1 (6 bases). Specimen: PBMCs, collected from a glioma patient whose treatment included an IDH1 peptide vaccine. The sequence derives from a woman aged 45-59 years with glioma. For the CDR3, the DNA is TGCGCCAGCAGCTTGGGGACAGCGAACACCGGGGAGCTGTTTTTT. Amino acids: CASSLGTANTGELFF. The whole variable domain, remainder taken from reference TRBV5-1 and TRBJ2-2, is KAGVTQTPRYLIKTRGQQVTLSCSPISGHRSVSWYQQTPGQGLQFLFEYFSETQRNKGNFPGRFSGRQFSNSRSEMNVSTLELGDSALYLCASSLGTANTGELFFGEGSRLTVL.